Below are 18 T cell receptor beta chains sequenced from a single sample in a study of persistence of HIV-infected CD4 T cells. Cells were stimulated nonspecifically with anti-CD3/anti-CD28 magnetic beads. Sorting selected CD4+ T cells upregulating both CD40 ligand and CD69. Sequencing used immunoSEQ version 4 in survey mode. Measured with immunoSEQ multiplex PCR; TCRdb has only the in-frame clones, and not every one. The data show around 40,000 clones, 88% seen once. Antigens for these TCRs are unknown. Sequencing was performed on CD4+ T cells sorted from PBMCs after approximately 20-hour stimulation, taken from a patient who received antiretroviral therapy. The receptors originated from an adult woman with HIV who was CMV-seropositive.

This rearrangement joins TRBV9 to TRBJ1-1; D remains ambiguous. The V end lost 0 bases, the J end lost 4 bases, and 10 bases lay between the germline ends. There are 14 residues in the CDR3. Germline V lookup: CDR1 SGDLS, CDR2 YYNGEE. DNA of the CDR3: TGTGCCAGCAGCGTAGCAGCGTTGGGCACTGAAGCTTTCTTT. Its translation: CASSVAALGTEAFF.

The J gene is TRBJ1-5, the V gene TRBV28, with D uncertain. This CDR3 is 13 amino acids long. V was clipped by 5 bases and J by 6 bases, with 11 bases between them. From germline, CDR1 is MDHEN and CDR2 SYDVKM. The CDR3: CASSPRPIQPQHF. The CDR3 DNA reads TGTGCCAGCAGTCCCAGACCTATTCAGCCCCAGCATTTT.

The CDR3 sequence is CASRRTVNTYGYTF. The CDR3, as DNA: TGTGCCAGCAGAAGGACAGTCAACACCTATGGCTACACCTTC. The rearrangement uses TRBV9 and TRBJ1-2, with TRBD1 as a possible D gene (6 bases). The CDR3 is 14 amino acids. V was pared by 5 bases and J by 4 bases, with 15 bases between. Germline CDR1 is SGDLS and CDR2 is YYNGEE.

This chain uses TRBV5-4 with TRBJ1-5; D gene unclear. The CDR3 runs 15 residues. Germline loops: CDR1 SGHNT, CDR2 YYREEE (reference sequence). The V and J ends lost 0 bases and 1 base respectively, with 8 bases between them. CDR3 protein: CASSLEGGSNQPQHF. Here the CDR3 DNA reads TGTGCCAGCAGCTTGGAGGGAGGGAGCAATCAGCCCCAGCATTTT.

The chain employs TRBV6-1 and TRBJ1-6; a possible D gene is TRBD1 (5 bases). The CDR3 consists of 17 residues. Germline CDR1 and CDR2: MNHNS and SASEGT. The V end lost 3 bases, the J end lost 6 bases, and 18 bases lay between the germline ends. Here the CDR3 reads CASSDGHPILTNSPLHF. The CDR3 bases are TGTGCCAGCAGTGATGGACATCCCATATTGACTAATTCACCCCTCCACTTT.

The chain joins TRBV6-6 to TRBJ2-1, with 8 nucleotides matching TRBD1. In germline, CDR1 is MNHNY, CDR2 SVGAGI (reference sequence). The junction had 9 bases not matched to a gene; V was cut back by 5 bases and J by 0 bases. This CDR3 spans 17 amino acids. The CDR3 loop reads CASSLRTGPSSYNEQFF. The CDR3 nucleotides read TGTGCCAGCAGTCTACGGACAGGGCCTAGCTCCTACAATGAGCAGTTCTTC.

CDR3 in amino acids: CASSRDTSYEQYF. The CDR3 coding sequence is TGTGCCAGCAGCAGGGACACCTCCTACGAGCAGTACTTC. The V call is TRBV5-4, the J call TRBJ2-7; weak D call: TRBD1 (6 bases). Germline CDR1 reads SGHNT; CDR2 reads YYREEE (reference sequence). V shed 4 bases and J shed 0 bases, with 8 bases lying between them. This CDR3 has 13 amino acids. Full variable domain (outside the CDR3, taken from reference TRBV5-4 and TRBJ2-7): ETGVTQSPTHLIKTRGQQVTLRCSSQSGHNTVSWYQQALGQGPQFIFQYYREEENGRGNFPPRFSGLQFPNYSSELNVNALELDDSALYLCASSRDTSYEQYFGPGTRLTVT.

This clone was seen a single time. The V call is TRBV27, the J call TRBJ2-5; D may be TRBD1 (5 bases). V lost 3 bases and J 7 bases, leaving 9 bases between the germline ends. The CDR3 sequence is 12 residues long. Germline-derived CDR1 and CDR2 are MNHEY and SMNVEV (reference sequence). The CDR3 is CASSFSQGTQYF. The CDR3 coding sequence is TGTGCCAGCAGTTTTAGTCAGGGGACCCAGTACTTC.

This clone was found once. The J gene is TRBJ1-2, the V gene TRBV18; D is perhaps TRBD1 (5 bases). The CDR3 runs to 13 residues. Germline V gene lookup returns CDR1 KGHSH and CDR2 LQKENI. Trimming left V 3 bases short and J 8 bases short, with 13 bases between. The CDR3 sequence is CASSPTEGRGYTF. The CDR3 DNA reads TGTGCCAGCTCACCTACCGAGGGGAGAGGCTACACCTTC. Full variable domain (missing parts from reference TRBV18 and TRBJ1-2): NAGVMQNPRHLVRRRGQEARLRCSPMKGHSHVYWYRQLPEEGLKFMVYLQKENIIDESGMPKERFSAEFPKEGPSILRIQQVVRGDSAAYFCASSPTEGRGYTFGSGTRLTVV.

The V call is TRBV18, the J call TRBJ1-2; D unclear. Trimming left V 3 bases short and J 4 bases short, with 12 bases between. The CDR3 extends over 14 amino acids. Germline V gene sequence: CDR1 KGHSH, CDR2 LQKENI. The CDR3 region has the DNA TGTGCCAGCTCACCCGTGGAGGGAAGCTATGGCTACACCTTC. Translated: CASSPVEGSYGYTF.

V gene TRBV25-1 combines with J gene TRBJ1-1, with D uncertain. The CDR3 loop spans 14 amino acids. CDR1 is MGHDK, CDR2 SYGVNS, per germline. V lost 1 base and J 1 base, leaving 7 bases between the germline ends. CDR3 protein: CASSEFSENTEAFF. The CDR3 DNA sequence: TGTGCCAGCAGTGAATTTTCCGAGAACACTGAAGCTTTCTTT.

The chain couples TRBV5-6 to TRBJ1-1, with unresolved D. With 3 bases removed from V and 5 bases from J, the gap between germline ends came to 11 bases. Germline V gives CDR1 SGHDT, CDR2 YYEEEE. The length of the CDR3 is 13 residues. CDR3 in amino acids: CASSSPGATEAFF. In DNA, the CDR3 is TGTGCCAGCAGCTCCCCGGGTGCGACTGAAGCTTTCTTT.

The chain joins TRBV2 to TRBJ2-3; no firm D call. Germline V gene data show CDR1 as SNHLY and CDR2 as FYNNEI. The V and J ends lost 4 bases and 4 bases respectively, with 6 bases between them. This CDR3 has 12 residues. The CDR3 here is CASSGWSDTQYF. The DNA for the CDR3 is TGTGCCAGCAGTGGTTGGTCAGATACGCAGTATTTT. The full variable domain, with the rest looked up from reference TRBV2 and TRBJ2-3, is EPEVTQTPSHQVTQMGQEVILRCVPISNHLYFYWYRQILGQKVEFLVSFYNNEISEKSEIFDDQFSVERPDGSNFTLKIRSTKLEDSAMYFCASSGWSDTQYFGPGTRLTVL.

The J gene is TRBJ2-7, the V gene TRBV9; 13 bases align to TRBD2. The ends lost 3 bases at V and 6 bases at J; junction bases unmatched: 12. CDR1 and CDR2 from the germline V gene are SGDLS and YYNGEE. The CDR3 totals 17 residues. CDR3 DNA: TGTGCCAGCAGCGGAGGAGGGAGGGGACTAGCGGGGAGCGAGCAGTACTTC. Translation gives CASSGGGRGLAGSEQYF.

This clone was observed a single time. V gene TRBV2 combines with J gene TRBJ2-3, with TRBD2 matching 11 bases. The CDR3 has 15 residues. V shed 6 bases and J 8 bases; nucleotides not matched to a gene: 10. From germline, CDR1 is SNHLY and CDR2 FYNNEI. The CDR3 DNA reads as TGTGCCAGCAGCCCCGGGACTAGCGGTGCGGGTACGCAGTATTTT. As protein: CASSPGTSGAGTQYF. The full variable domain, completed using reference TRBV2 and TRBJ2-3, is EPEVTQTPSHQVTQMGQEVILRCVPISNHLYFYWYRQILGQKVEFLVSFYNNEISEKSEIFDDQFSVERPDGSNFTLKIRSTKLEDSAMYFCASSPGTSGAGTQYFGPGTRLTVL.

The chain combines TRBV9 with TRBJ2-3; TRBD1 agrees at 10 bases. The CDR3 runs 14 residues. The ends lost 3 bases at V and 4 bases at J; junction bases unmatched: 2. The germline V gene encodes CDR1 SGDLS and CDR2 YYNGEE. DNA for the CDR3: TGTGCCAGCAGCGCAGGACAGGGGGCAGATACGCAGTATTTT. This sequence encodes CASSAGQGADTQYF.

This clone was picked up a small number of times. In DNA, the CDR3 is TGTGCCTGGAGTCGGGGACAGGGGGCTGCTAAAAACATTCAGTACTTC. Translated: CAWSRGQGAAKNIQYF. This chain uses TRBV30 with TRBJ2-4, with 12 positions matching TRBD1. The CDR3 covers 16 residues. The germline V gene encodes CDR1 GTSNPN and CDR2 SVGIG (reference sequence). J lost 4 bases, V lost 2 bases, and 6 bases had no gene match.

The V and J genes are TRBV12-3 or TRBV12-4 and TRBJ2-2; D call uncertain. With 5 bases removed from V and 0 bases from J, the gap between germline ends came to 4 bases. The CDR3 is 13 residues long. CDR3 DNA sequence: TGTGCCAGCAGTAGGACGAACACCGGGGAGCTGTTTTTT. It codes for CASSRTNTGELFF.